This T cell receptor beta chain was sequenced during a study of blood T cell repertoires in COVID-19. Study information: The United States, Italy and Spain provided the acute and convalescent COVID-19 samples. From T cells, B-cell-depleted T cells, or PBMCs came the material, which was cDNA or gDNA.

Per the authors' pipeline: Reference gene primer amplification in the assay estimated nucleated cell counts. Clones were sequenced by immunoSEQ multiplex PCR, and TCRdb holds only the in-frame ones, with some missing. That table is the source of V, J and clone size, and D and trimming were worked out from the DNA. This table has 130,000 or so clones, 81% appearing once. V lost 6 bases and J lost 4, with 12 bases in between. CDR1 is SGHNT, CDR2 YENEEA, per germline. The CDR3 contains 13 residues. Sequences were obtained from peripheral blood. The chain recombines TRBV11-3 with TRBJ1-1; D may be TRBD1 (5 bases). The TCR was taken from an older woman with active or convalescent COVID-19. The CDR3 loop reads CASSFREGTEAFF. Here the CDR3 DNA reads TGTGCCAGCAGTTTCAGGGAGGGCACTGAAGCTTTCTTT.